This TCR beta chain was observed in a study of T cell responses to AZD1222 COVID-19 vaccine. In the study overall: Whether given at about 4 or about 12 weeks, second doses were pooled. Whole-study results and caveats: In a largely white British group with more females than males, clonal diversity was possibly underestimated. Spike was spanned by vaccine-associated CD4 TCRs, with dominance at 160-218 and 743-854. Reports say nearly half of spike-specific TCRs go after unmutated variant regions.

Germline CDR1 MNHEY, CDR2 SMNVEV (reference sequence). The CDR3 is 14 amino acids. V was cut by 0 bases and J by 8 bases, with 11 bases left in between. Produced via immunoSEQ multiplex PCR; TCRdb's table is partial and in-frame only. The sample carries tens of thousands of clones, more than 90% recorded once. Note on this clone: Antigen specificity is unknown.

The V call is TRBV27, the J call TRBJ2-1; no reliable D call. The TCR originated in an adult in good health. The material sequenced was peripheral blood, taken on day 0 of AZD1222 vaccination. The DNA of the CDR3 is TGTGCCAGCAGTTTATCCTGGGTGGCTTATGAGCAGTTCTTC. Translated, it gives CASSLSWVAYEQFF.